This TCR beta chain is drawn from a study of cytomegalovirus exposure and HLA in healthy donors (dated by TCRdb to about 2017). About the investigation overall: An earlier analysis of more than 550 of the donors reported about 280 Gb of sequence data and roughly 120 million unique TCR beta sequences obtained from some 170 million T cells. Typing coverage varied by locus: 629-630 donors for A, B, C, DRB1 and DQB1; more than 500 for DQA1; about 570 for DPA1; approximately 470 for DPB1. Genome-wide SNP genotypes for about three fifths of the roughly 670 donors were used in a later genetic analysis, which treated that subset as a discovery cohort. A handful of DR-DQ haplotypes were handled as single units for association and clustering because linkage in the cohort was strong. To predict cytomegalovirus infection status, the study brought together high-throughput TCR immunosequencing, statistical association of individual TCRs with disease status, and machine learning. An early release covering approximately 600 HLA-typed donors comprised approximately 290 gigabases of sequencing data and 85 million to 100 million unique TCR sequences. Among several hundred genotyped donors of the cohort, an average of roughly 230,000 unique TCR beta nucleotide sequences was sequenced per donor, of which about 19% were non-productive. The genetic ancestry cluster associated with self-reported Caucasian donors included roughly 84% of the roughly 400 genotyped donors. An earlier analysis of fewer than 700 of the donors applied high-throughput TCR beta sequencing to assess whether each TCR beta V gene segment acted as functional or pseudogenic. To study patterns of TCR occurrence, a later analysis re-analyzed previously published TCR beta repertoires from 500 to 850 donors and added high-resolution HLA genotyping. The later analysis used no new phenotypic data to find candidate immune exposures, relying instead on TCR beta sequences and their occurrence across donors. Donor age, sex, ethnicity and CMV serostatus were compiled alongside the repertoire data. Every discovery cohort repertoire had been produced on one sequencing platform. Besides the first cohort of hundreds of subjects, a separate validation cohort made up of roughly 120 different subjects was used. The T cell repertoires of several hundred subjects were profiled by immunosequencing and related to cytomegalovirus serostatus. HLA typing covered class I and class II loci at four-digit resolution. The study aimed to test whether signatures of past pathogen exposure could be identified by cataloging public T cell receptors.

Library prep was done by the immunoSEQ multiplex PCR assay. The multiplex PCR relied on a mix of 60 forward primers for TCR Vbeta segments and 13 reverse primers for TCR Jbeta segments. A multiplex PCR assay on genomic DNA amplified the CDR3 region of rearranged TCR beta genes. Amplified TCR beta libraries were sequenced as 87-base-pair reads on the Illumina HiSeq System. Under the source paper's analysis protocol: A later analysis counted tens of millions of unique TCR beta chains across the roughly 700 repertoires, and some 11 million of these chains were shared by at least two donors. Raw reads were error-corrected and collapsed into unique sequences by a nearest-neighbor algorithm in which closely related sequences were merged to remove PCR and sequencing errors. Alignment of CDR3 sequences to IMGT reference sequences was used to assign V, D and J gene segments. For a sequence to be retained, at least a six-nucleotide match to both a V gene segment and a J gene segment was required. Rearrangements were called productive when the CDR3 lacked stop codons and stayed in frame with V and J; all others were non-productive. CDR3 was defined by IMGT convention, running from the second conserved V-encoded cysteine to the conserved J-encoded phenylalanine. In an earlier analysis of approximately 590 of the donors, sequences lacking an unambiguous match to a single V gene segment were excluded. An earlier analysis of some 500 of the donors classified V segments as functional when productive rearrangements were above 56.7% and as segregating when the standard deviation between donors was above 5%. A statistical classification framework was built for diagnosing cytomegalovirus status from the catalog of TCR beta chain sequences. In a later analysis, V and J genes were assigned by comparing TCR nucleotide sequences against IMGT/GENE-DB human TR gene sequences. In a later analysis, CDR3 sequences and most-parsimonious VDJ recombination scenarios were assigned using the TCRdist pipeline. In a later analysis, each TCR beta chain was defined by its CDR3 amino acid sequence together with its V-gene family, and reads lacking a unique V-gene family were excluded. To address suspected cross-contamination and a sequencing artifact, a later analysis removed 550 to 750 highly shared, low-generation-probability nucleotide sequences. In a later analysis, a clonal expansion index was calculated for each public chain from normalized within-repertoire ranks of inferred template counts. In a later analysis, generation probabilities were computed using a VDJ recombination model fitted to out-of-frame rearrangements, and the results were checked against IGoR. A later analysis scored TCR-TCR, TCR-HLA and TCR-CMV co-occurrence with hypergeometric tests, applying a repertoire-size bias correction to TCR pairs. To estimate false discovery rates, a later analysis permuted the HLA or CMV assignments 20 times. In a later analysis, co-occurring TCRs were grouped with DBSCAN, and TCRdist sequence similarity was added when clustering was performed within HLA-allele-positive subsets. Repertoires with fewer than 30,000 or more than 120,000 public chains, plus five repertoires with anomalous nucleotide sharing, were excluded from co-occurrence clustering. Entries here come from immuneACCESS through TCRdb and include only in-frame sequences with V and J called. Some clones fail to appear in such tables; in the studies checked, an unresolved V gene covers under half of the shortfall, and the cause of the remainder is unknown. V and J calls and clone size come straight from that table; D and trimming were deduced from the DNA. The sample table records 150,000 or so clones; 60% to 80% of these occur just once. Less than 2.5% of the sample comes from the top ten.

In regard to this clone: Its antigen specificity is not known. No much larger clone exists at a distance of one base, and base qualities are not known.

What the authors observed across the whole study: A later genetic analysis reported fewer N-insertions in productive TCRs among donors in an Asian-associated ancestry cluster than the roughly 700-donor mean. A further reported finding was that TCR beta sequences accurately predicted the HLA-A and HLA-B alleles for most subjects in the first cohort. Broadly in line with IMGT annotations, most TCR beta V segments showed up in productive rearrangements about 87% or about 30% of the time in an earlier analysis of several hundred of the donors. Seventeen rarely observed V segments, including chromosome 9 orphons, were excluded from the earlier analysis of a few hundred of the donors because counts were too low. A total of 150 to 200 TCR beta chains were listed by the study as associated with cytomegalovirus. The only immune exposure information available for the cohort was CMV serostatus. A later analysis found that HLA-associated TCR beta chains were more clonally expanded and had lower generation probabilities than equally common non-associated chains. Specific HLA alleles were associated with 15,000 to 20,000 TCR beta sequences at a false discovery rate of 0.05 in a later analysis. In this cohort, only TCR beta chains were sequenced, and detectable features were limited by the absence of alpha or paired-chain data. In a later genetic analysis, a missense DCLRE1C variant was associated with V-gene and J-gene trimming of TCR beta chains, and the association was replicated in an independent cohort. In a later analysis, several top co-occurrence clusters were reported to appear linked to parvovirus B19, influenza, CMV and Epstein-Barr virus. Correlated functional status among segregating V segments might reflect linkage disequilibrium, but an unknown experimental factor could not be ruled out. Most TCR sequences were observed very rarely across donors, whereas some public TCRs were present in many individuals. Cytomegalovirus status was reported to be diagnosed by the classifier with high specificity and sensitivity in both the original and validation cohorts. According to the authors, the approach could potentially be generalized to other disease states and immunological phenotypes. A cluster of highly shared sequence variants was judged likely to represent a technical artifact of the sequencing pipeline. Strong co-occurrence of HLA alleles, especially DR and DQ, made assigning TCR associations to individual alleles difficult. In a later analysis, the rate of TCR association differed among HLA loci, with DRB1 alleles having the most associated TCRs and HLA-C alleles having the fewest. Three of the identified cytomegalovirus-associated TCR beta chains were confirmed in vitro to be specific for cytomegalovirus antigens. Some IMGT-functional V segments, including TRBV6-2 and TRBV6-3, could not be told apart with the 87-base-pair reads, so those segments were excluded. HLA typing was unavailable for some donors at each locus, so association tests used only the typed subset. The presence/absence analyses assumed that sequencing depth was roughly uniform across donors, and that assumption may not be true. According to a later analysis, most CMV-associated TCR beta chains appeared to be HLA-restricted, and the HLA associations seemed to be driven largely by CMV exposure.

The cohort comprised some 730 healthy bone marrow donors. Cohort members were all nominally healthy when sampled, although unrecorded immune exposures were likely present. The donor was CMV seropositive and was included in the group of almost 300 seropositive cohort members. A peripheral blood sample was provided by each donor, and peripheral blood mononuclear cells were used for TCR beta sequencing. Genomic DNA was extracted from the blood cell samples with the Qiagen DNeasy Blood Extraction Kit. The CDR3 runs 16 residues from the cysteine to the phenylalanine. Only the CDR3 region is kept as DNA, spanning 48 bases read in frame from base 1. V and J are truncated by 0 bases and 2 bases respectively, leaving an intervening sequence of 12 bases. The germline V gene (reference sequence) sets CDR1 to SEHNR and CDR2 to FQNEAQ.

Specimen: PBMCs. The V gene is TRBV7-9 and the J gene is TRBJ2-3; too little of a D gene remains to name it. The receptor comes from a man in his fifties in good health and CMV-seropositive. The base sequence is TGTGCCAGCAGCTTAGCTTACTCACCGCACACAGATACGCAGTATTTT. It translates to CASSLAYSPHTDTQYF.